These T cell receptor beta chains were read from a single sample in a study of CXCR3-negative and CXCR3-positive naive CD8 T cells. TCRdb reanalyzed the 5' RACE reads and collapses them to one entry per CDR3 protein, without DNA. The listing records roughly 65,000 distinct CDR3 sequences. The sample consisted of naive CXCR3+ CD8+ T cells from blood. The origin of the receptors is a human donor in good health. Some clones in this sample may be carry-over from other donors' samples. Both conserved end residues are part of each CDR3.

v_gene	len	j_gene	CDR3aa
TRBV29-1	13	TRBJ2-7	CSVVQGPAYEQYF
TRBV15	14	TRBJ2-7	CATSRDLESYEQYF
TRBV28	16	TRBJ2-5	CASSSSWTSGSETQYF
TRBV5-1	15	TRBJ2-5	CASSLVPEKEETQYF
TRBV28	12	TRBJ2-7	CASSSQGPRQYF
TRBV20-1	13	TRBJ2-7	CSARGQAAYEQYF
TRBV5-1	17	TRBJ1-6	CATKAGTGGSYNSPLHF
TRBV7-2	13	TRBJ2-2	CASPLRHPGELFF
TRBV5-1	15	TRBJ1-1	CASSPNGLTGLEAFF
TRBV18	14	TRBJ2-1	CASSPERTGPEQFF
TRBV20-1	16	TRBJ2-3	CSAREWGAVVTDTQYF
TRBV21-1	13	TRBJ2-5	CASSLGGEETQYF
TRBV29-1	14	TRBJ2-7	CSVELTGGTYEQYF
TRBV12-5	15	TRBJ2-5	CASGLYGNIQETQYF
TRBV6-2/TRBV6-3	16	TRBJ1-1	CASNSALYNENTEAFF
TRBV28	14	TRBJ2-7	CASSLIGLTYEQYF
TRBV29-1	12	TRBJ2-7	CSVIGKTYEQYF
TRBV29-1	12	TRBJ2-2	CSVDGAFGELFF
TRBV5-5	13	TRBJ2-7	CASSFSRSHEQYF
TRBV9	15	TRBJ2-7	CASSVGSALSYEQYF
TRBV6-5	17	TRBJ2-7	CASSYDRESNLSYEQYF
TRBV29-1	16	TRBJ1-2	CSVDPWGREGDYGYTF
TRBV27	14	TRBJ1-1	CASSFPGEGTEAFF
TRBV9	13	TRBJ2-3	CASSPTREDTQYF
TRBV9	15	TRBJ2-1	CASSGGTASYNEQFF
TRBV7-2	15	TRBJ2-3	CASSRTGGTTDTQYF
TRBV5-1	15	TRBJ2-7	CASSLINRESYEQYF
TRBV6-6	16	TRBJ2-3	CASRSLAGADTDTQYF
TRBV7-6	13	TRBJ1-1	CASSQTGNTEAFF
TRBV4-1	17	TRBJ1-6	CASSPDRAVGQNSPLHF
TRBV29-1	15	TRBJ1-5	CSVSLTGNGNQPQHF
TRBV7-2	16	TRBJ2-7	CASSFGTSGIPSEQYF
TRBV5-1	16	TRBJ2-3	CASSREGELSTDTQYF
TRBV5-6	16	TRBJ2-7	CASSTLPGRVSYEQYF
TRBV27	14	TRBJ1-2	CASAQGGSNYGYTF
TRBV11-3	13	TRBJ1-2	CASSLVADYGYTF
TRBV29-1	11	TRBJ1-1	CSVIKANGAFF
TRBV29-1	18	TRBJ2-3	CSVEGYTASGGYTDTQYF
TRBV6-5	15	TRBJ1-1	CASTLLTGNIAEAFF
TRBV7-9	14	TRBJ2-7	CASSLGDASYEQYF
TRBV13	14	TRBJ1-2	CASSQTGEGYGYTF
TRBV7-8	15	TRBJ1-1	CASSLRTGMNTEAFF
TRBV14	15	TRBJ2-5	CASSPMGQNQETQYF
TRBV20-1	13	TRBJ2-3	CSRKGDSTDTQYF
TRBV20-1	18	TRBJ2-7	CSARNNARLAGDFYEQYF
TRBV7-9	14	TRBJ2-7	CASSLTGPTYEQYF